This record concerns one TCR beta chain sequence. Its antigen is as yet unknown. This sample is part of a study of cytomegalovirus exposure and HLA in healthy donors. Regarding the study as a whole: Later analysis showed TCR association rates varying by HLA locus, highest for DRB1 and lowest for HLA-C. From TCR beta sequences, most subjects' HLA-A and HLA-B alleles were reportedly predicted accurately. Later genetic work tied a missense DCLRE1C variant to beta-chain V and J trimming.

This CDR3 is built from 15 residues. Germline V gene data show CDR1 as SQVTM and CDR2 as ANQGSEA. The V gene end was trimmed by 4 bases and the J gene end by 6 bases; junction bases not matched to a gene: 11. The primer mix had 60 Vbeta and 13 Jbeta primers. The data were produced by immunoSEQ multiplex PCR, yet TCRdb's version contains in-frame clones alone and is incomplete. The sample has about 130,000 clones; roughly four fifths are singletons. The sample was PBMCs. The chain has TRBV29-1 and TRBJ1-2; 10 bases agree with TRBD1. The sequence came from a woman aged 45-65 years in good health and CMV-seronegative. CDR3 nucleotide sequence: TGCAGCGTTGTGACCGGGACAGGGGTTAGCGATGGCTACACCTTC. Its translation: CSVVTGTGVSDGYTF.